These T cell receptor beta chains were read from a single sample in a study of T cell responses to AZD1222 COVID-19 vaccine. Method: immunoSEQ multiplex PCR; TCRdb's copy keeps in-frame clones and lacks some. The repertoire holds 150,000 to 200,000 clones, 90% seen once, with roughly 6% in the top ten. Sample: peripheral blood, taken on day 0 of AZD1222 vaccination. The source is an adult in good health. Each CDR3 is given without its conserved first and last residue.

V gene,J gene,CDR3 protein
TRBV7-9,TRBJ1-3,ASSPGSWNAGNTIY
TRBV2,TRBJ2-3,ASSFVGGAGDTQY
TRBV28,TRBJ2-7,ASSFVVPYEQY
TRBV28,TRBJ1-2,ASSLPGQAIGYT
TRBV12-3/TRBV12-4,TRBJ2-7,ASSPDRQTQY
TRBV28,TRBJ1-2,ASSLPRLDGYGYT
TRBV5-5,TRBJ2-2,ASSFSGGNTGELF
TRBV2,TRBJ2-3,ASGADPGTDTQY
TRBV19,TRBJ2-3,ASSITGVTSGSIRKDTQY
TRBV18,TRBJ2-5,ASSPRRKETQY
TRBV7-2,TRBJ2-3,ASSSRQGRGFTDTQY